The 26 T cell receptor beta chains reported below all come from one sample, sequenced in a study of blood T cell repertoires in COVID-19. The table came from immunoSEQ multiplex PCR; TCRdb's copy has only in-frame clones and leaves some out. Of under 350,000 clones listed, roughly 91% are singletons. The sequenced sample was peripheral blood. The receptors derive from a woman aged 25 to 39 with COVID-19, enrolled during active disease.

This clone was observed a single time. This specimen includes other DNA sequences encoding the same CDR3. The rearrangement links TRBV2 to TRBJ1-2; the D gene is possibly TRBD1 (6 bases). The CDR3 runs to 13 residues. The germline gives CDR1 SNHLY, CDR2 FYNNEI. V lost 6 bases and J 1 base, leaving 9 bases between the germline ends. DNA of the CDR3: TGTGCCAGCAGCTTGGACAGTAACTATGGCTACACCTTC. Translation: CASSLDSNYGYTF.

V is TRBV7-2 and J is TRBJ2-5; 9 bases agree with TRBD1. With 5 bases clipped from V and 4 bases from J, the junction kept 11 bases outside the gene matches. Germline values: CDR1 SGHTA, CDR2 FQGNSA. The CDR3 is 16 residues long. CDR3 bases: TGTGCCAGCAGCCTCTCTCGAACAGGGGGCTTAGAGACCCAGTACTTC. Its protein product is CASSLSRTGGLETQYF.

The J gene is TRBJ1-6, the V gene TRBV27; 7 bases agree with TRBD1. In germline, CDR1 is MNHEY, CDR2 SMNVEV (reference sequence). The CDR3 totals 15 residues. Germline trimming cut 5 bases from V and 6 bases from J; bases unmatched to any gene: 7. As DNA, the CDR3 is TGTGCCAGCAGTACCTTTGGACAGGTTAATTCACCCCTCCACTTT. Protein sequence: CASSTFGQVNSPLHF.

This clone was detected once. The chain is built from TRBV15 and TRBJ2-2; weak D call: TRBD1 (5 bases). Germline V gene sequence: CDR1 LNHNV, CDR2 YYDKDF (reference sequence). The CDR3 is 13 residues long. V was trimmed by 3 bases and J by 6 bases, leaving 8 bases between them. The CDR3 loop is CATSRARAGELFF. DNA of the CDR3: TGTGCCACCAGCAGGGCCAGGGCCGGGGAGCTGTTTTTT.

This clone was seen only a few times. V and J are TRBV6-2 or TRBV6-3 and TRBJ1-5; 8 bases match TRBD1. The CDR3 runs 15 residues. Germline CDR1 MNHEY, CDR2 SVGEGT. J was trimmed by 4 bases and V by 4 bases; bases with no gene match: 6. The DNA of the CDR3 is TGTGCCAGCAGTTCTCGGACAGGGTCGAATCAGCCCCAGCATTTT. Translating gives CASSSRTGSNQPQHF.

This clone has only one observation. The chain combines TRBV4-2 with TRBJ2-7; D might be TRBD2 (6 bases). Germline CDR1 and CDR2: LGHNA and YNFKEQ. The V gene lost 0 bases and the J gene lost 3 bases, with 15 bases spanning the gap. The CDR3 runs to 16 residues. Written as DNA, the CDR3 is TGTGCCAGCAGCCAAGAGGCGATGGGGGGAGTCTACGAGCAGTACTTC. Amino acid sequence: CASSQEAMGGVYEQYF.

V and J are TRBV9 and TRBJ2-7; TRBD2 agrees at 8 bases. Germline loops: CDR1 SGDLS, CDR2 YYNGEE. This CDR3 region has 16 residues. Losses at the gene ends were 0 bases for V and 1 base for J; bases not matched to a gene: 6. DNA for the CDR3: TGTGCCAGCAGCGTAGTGGAGGAGCGGGGGTCCTACGAGCAGTACTTC. The encoded protein is CASSVVEERGSYEQYF. The whole variable domain, filled in from reference TRBV9 and TRBJ2-7, reads DSGVTQTPKHLITATGQRVTLRCSPRSGDLSVYWYQQSLDQGLQFLIQYYNGEERAKGNILERFSAQQFPDLHSELNLSSLELGDSALYFCASSVVEERGSYEQYFGPGTRLTVT.

V gene TRBV2 combines with J gene TRBJ2-2, with TRBD1 as a possible D gene (6 bases). Germline CDR1 and CDR2: SNHLY and FYNNEI. Trimming cost V 7 bases and J 0 bases, with 15 bases left between them. CDR3 length equals 16 residues. In nucleotides, the CDR3 is TGTGCCAGCACTGATGTGGGGACAACGAACACCGGGGAGCTGTTTTTT. Encoded protein: CASTDVGTTNTGELFF.

The V gene is TRBV5-6, the J gene TRBJ1-6, with a tentative D call TRBD1 (5 bases). This CDR3 comprises 15 residues. Germline lookup yields CDR1 SGHDT and CDR2 YYEEEE. With 4 bases removed from V and 7 bases from J, the gap between germline ends came to 15 bases. The CDR3 DNA reads as TGTGCCAGCAGCCGGCGGGACTCGGGGAATTCACCCCTCCACTTT. Translating gives CASSRRDSGNSPLHF.

V usage is TRBV19 and J usage is TRBJ2-7, with D possibly matching TRBD2 (5 bases). The CDR3 is 14 amino acids. CDR1 is LNHDA and CDR2 is SQIVND in the germline V gene (reference sequence). Trimming removed 1 base at V and 0 bases at J, with 7 bases between. CDR3 DNA: TGTGCCAGTAGTATAGTAGCGTACTCCTACGAGCAGTACTTC. It encodes CASSIVAYSYEQYF.

The chain joins TRBV6-5 to TRBJ2-2; D is possibly TRBD1 (6 bases). Germline CDR1 is MNHEY and CDR2 is SVGAGI. The CDR3 sequence is 15 residues long. Deletions cut 5 bases from V and 5 bases from J, with 15 bases between. CDR3 region: CASSKQGSGTGELFF. The CDR3 DNA sequence: TGTGCCAGCAGTAAACAGGGAAGTGGAACCGGGGAGCTGTTTTTT.

This sequence joins TRBV2 and TRBJ1-5; D may be TRBD1 (6 bases). Germline assignment: CDR1 SNHLY and CDR2 FYNNEI. Trimming shortened V by 5 bases and J by 3 bases, and 11 bases separated the two germline ends. The CDR3 runs to 14 residues. CDR3 coding DNA: TGTGCCAGCAGTAACACAGGGCTCAATCAGCCCCAGCATTTT. Translation: CASSNTGLNQPQHF.

This clone was seen more than once but under ten times. V usage is TRBV19 and J usage is TRBJ1-1, with TRBD1 as a possible D gene (6 bases). Trimming left V 7 bases short and J 6 bases short, with 21 bases between. This CDR3 has 15 residues. The germline gives CDR1 LNHDA, CDR2 SQIVND (reference sequence). DNA of the CDR3: TGTGCCAGTACTCCCACCGGGACATCGGAAGCTGAAGCTTTCTTT. It specifies CASTPTGTSEAEAFF.

The chain employs TRBV13 and TRBJ1-1; D may be TRBD1 (6 bases). Germline V CDR1 and CDR2: PRHDT, FYEKMQ (reference sequence). Trimming removed 8 bases at V and 3 bases at J, with 19 bases between. The CDR3 length is 15 residues. CDR3 in DNA: TGTGCCAGCCTTTACCGGGGGGCGTGGGACACTGAAGCTTTCTTT. Protein sequence: CASLYRGAWDTEAFF.

The V gene is TRBV7-9, the J gene TRBJ1-2; no firm D call. With 5 bases removed from V and 4 bases from J, the gap between germline ends came to 14 bases. Germline values: CDR1 SEHNR, CDR2 FQNEAQ (reference sequence). The CDR3 contains 14 residues. The CDR3 spells CASSRTREAYGYTF. The DNA of the CDR3 is TGTGCCAGCAGCCGCACTCGGGAAGCCTATGGCTACACCTTC. The variable domain in full, with the rest retrieved from reference TRBV7-9 and TRBJ1-2, is DTGVSQNPRHKITKRGQNVTFRCDPISEHNRLYWYRQTLGQGPEFLTYFQNEAQLEKSRLLSDRFSAERPKGSFSTLEIQRTEQGDSAMYLCASSRTREAYGYTFGSGTRLTVV.

This rearrangement joins TRBV5-6 to TRBJ2-3; 9 positions match TRBD2. Germline V lookup: CDR1 SGHDT, CDR2 YYEEEE. The CDR3 has 17 amino acids. V lost 3 bases and J lost 1; bases outside the gene matches: 9. The CDR3 region is CASSWNPRTSGTDTQYF. CDR3 coding DNA: TGTGCCAGCAGCTGGAACCCGAGGACTAGCGGCACAGATACGCAGTATTTT.

The V call is TRBV20-1, the J call TRBJ1-2; D uncertain. Germline V CDR1 and CDR2: DFQATT, SNEGSKA (reference sequence). The CDR3 is 12 amino acids. Trimming shortened V by 3 bases and J by 4 bases, and 9 bases separated the two germline ends. For the CDR3, the DNA is TGCAGTGCTAGTCCCGGGAGCTATGGCTACACCTTC. This gives the protein CSASPGSYGYTF.

This clone was seen a handful of times. This sequence joins TRBV7-9 and TRBJ1-1; D gene ambiguous. Germline CDR1 SEHNR, CDR2 FQNEAQ (reference sequence). The V and J ends lost 5 bases and 0 bases respectively, with 7 bases between them. This CDR3 contains 13 residues. The CDR3, as DNA: TGTGCCAGCAGCCTTACACTGAACACTGAAGCTTTCTTT. The encoded protein is CASSLTLNTEAFF.

The chain links TRBV6-5 to TRBJ2-1; D is unresolved. Germline CDR1 reads MNHEY; CDR2 reads SVGAGI. The CDR3 is 16 residues long. Trimming shortened V by 4 bases and J by 5 bases, and 18 bases separated the two germline ends. Here the CDR3 reads CASSSPFGSLNNEQFF. The CDR3 region has the DNA TGTGCCAGCAGTTCCCCTTTTGGCTCCCTGAACAATGAGCAGTTCTTC.

The chain's CDR3 is CASTQAGETQYF. CDR3 nucleotide sequence: TGTGCCAGCACTCAGGCAGGGGAGACCCAGTACTTC. The chain links TRBV2 to TRBJ2-5; weak D call: TRBD1 (5 bases). Germline values: CDR1 SNHLY, CDR2 FYNNEI. Between the trimmed V and J ends, which lost 7 bases and 5 bases, there was a span of 11 bases. The CDR3 contains 12 residues.

The genes are TRBV7-9 and TRBJ1-2, with D perhaps matching TRBD1 (6 bases). Trimming took off 7 bases at V and 6 bases at J, with 12 bases between the two ends. The CDR3 extends over 12 amino acids. CDR1 SEHNR and CDR2 FQNEAQ come from the germline V gene (reference sequence). The CDR3 DNA reads TGTGCCAGCACCGAAGGGGGGGATGGCTACACCTTC. It translates to CASTEGGDGYTF.

This clone was found a few times. The chain combines TRBV4-2 with TRBJ2-7, with D perhaps matching TRBD2 (7 bases). Between the trimmed V and J ends, which lost 5 bases and 6 bases, there was a span of 17 bases. The CDR3 has 14 residues. Germline lookup yields CDR1 LGHNA and CDR2 YNFKEQ. This chain's CDR3 is CASSGPGEGTEQYF. In DNA form, the CDR3 reads TGTGCCAGCAGCGGGCCAGGGGAGGGGACCGAGCAGTACTTC.

A note on this clone: In the same sample, other DNA sequences code for this CDR3. The chain links TRBV24-1 to TRBJ1-2, with unresolved D. Germline V gives CDR1 KGHDR, CDR2 SFDVKD. The CDR3 spans 13 residues. The V and J ends lost 3 bases and 4 bases respectively, with 8 bases between them. The CDR3 DNA reads as TGTGCCACCAGTGATCAGACTGGCTATGGCTACACCTTC. Its protein product is CATSDQTGYGYTF.

The genes are TRBV7-8 and TRBJ1-2; 9 bases fit TRBD1. The CDR3 length is 14 residues. Germline assignment: CDR1 SGHVS and CDR2 FQNEAQ. The J segment lost 8 bases and the V segment lost 1 base, leaving 5 bases of the junction unmatched. The CDR3 DNA is TGTGCCAGCAGCTTAGTACAGGGGGCGTGGGGCTACACCTTC. Translated: CASSLVQGAWGYTF.

This chain uses TRBV5-4 with TRBJ2-3; maybe TRBD2 (6 bases). The V end lost 5 bases, the J end lost 1 base, and 11 bases lay between the germline ends. Germline loops: CDR1 SGHNT, CDR2 YYREEE (reference sequence). The CDR3 sequence is 14 residues long. CDR3 nucleotides: TGTGCCAGCAGGTTTCGCGGGGGCACAGATACGCAGTATTTT. Amino acid sequence: CASRFRGGTDTQYF.

V gene TRBV6-5 combines with J gene TRBJ1-2; D gene uncertain. The CDR3 covers 14 residues. In germline, CDR1 is MNHEY, CDR2 SVGAGI. V was pared by 7 bases and J by 0 bases, with 12 bases between. The CDR3 coding sequence is TGTGCCAGCAAAGTCTCGGGTACTAACTATGGCTACACCTTC. Its translation: CASKVSGTNYGYTF.